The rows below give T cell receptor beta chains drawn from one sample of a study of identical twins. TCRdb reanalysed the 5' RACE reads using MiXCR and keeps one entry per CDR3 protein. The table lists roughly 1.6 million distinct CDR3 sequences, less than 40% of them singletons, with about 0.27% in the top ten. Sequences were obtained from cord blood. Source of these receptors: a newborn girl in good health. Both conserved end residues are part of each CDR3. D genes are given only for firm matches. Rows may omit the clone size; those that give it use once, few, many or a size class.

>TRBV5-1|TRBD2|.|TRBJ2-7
CASSLEVREDPYNEQYF
TGCGCCAGCAGCTTGGAAGTTCGGGAGGACCCCTACAATGAGCAGTACTTC
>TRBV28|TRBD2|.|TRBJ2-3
CASRAGFTDTQYF
TGTGCCAGCAGAGCGGGATTCACAGATACGCAGTATTTT
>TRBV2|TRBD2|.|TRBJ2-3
CASTALAGSTDTQYF
TGTGCCAGCACGGCGCTAGCGGGAAGTACAGATACGCAGTATTTT
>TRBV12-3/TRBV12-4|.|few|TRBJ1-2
CASILRYREPLANYGYTF
TGTGCCAGCATCCTCCGCTACAGGGAGCCGCTAGCTAACTATGGCTACACCTTC
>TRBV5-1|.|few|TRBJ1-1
CASSWGRGPLMNTEAFF
TGCGCCAGCAGCTGGGGCAGGGGACCGCTCATGAACACTGAAGCTTTCTTT
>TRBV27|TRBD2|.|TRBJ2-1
CASSPISGGAGNEQFF
TGTGCCAGCAGTCCCATTAGCGGGGGGGCTGGTAATGAGCAGTTCTTC
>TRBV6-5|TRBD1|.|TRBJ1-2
CASSYRITGGSYGYTF
TGTGCCAGCAGTTACCGAATTACAGGGGGCAGCTATGGCTACACCTTC
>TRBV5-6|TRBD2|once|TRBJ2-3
CASSRPSGGTDTQYF
TGTGCCAGCAGCCGACCTAGCGGGGGCACAGATACGCAGTATTTT
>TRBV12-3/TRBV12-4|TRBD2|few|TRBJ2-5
CASSPSLQRGEHNEQYF
TGTGCCAGCAGTCCAAGCTTACAGCGGGGGGAACACAATGAGCAGTACTTC
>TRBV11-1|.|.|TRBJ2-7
CASSFRWSSYEQYF
TGTGCCAGCAGCTTTCGGTGGAGCTCCTACGAGCAGTACTTC
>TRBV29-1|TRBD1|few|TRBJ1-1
CSVEPSGQGNTEAFF
TGCAGCGTTGAACCCTCGGGACAGGGGAACACTGAAGCTTTCTTT
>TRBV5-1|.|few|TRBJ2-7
CASSLGWGAYEQYF
TGCGCCAGCAGCTTGGGGTGGGGGGCCTACGAGCAGTACTTC
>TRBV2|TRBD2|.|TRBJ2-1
CASSERTSGGYNEQFF
TGTGCCAGCAGTGAAAGGACTAGCGGGGGCTACAATGAGCAGTTCTTC
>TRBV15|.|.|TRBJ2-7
CATSRDKASRNEQYF
TGTGCCACCAGCAGAGATAAGGCCTCAAGGAATGAGCAGTACTTC
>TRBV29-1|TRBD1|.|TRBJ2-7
CRVEEGTGGEQYF
TGCAGAGTTGAAGAAGGGACAGGGGGCGAGCAGTACTTC
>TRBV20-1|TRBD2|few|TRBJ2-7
CSASSPLAGGDYEQYF
TGCAGTGCTAGCTCCCCTTTAGCGGGAGGAGACTACGAGCAGTACTTC
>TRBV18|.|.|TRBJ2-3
CASSPRDDVFTDTQYF
TGTGCCAGCTCACCGCGGGACGACGTGTTCACAGATACGCAGTATTTT
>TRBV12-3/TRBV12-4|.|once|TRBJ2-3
CASSLGGRRSTDMQYF
TGTGCCAGCAGTTTAGGTGGGAGGCGGAGCACAGATATGCAGTATTTT
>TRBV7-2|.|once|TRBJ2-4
CASSFVGGLSSKYF
TGTGCCAGCAGCTTTGTAGGGGGACTATCGAGCAAGTACTTC
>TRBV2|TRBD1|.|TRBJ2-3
CASSGQGVIDTQYF
TGTGCCAGCAGCGGACAGGGGGTTATAGATACGCAGTATTTT
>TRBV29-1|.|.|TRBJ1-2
CSVEDYGLNYGYTF
TGCAGCGTTGAAGATTACGGGCTTAACTATGGCTACACCTTC
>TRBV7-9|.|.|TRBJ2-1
CASSPSPAVSYNEQFF
TGTGCCAGCAGCCCCTCTCCAGCGGTCTCCTACAATGAGCAGTTCTTC
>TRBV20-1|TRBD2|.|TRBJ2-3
CSAPAGRTDTQYF
TGCAGTGCTCCAGCGGGACGCACAGATACGCAGTATTTT
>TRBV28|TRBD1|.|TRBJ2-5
CASSLSGTGARETQYF
TGTGCCAGCAGTTTATCCGGGACAGGGGCTCGAGAGACCCAGTACTTC
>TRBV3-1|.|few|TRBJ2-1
CASSQASGLNNEQFF
TGTGCCAGCAGCCAAGCTAGTGGACTAAACAATGAGCAGTTCTTC
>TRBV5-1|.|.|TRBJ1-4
CASRYRGAVNEKLFF
TGCGCCAGCAGGTACCGCGGGGCCGTTAATGAAAAACTGTTTTTT
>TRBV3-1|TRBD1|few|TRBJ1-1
CASSQDPTGYTEAFF
TGTGCCAGCAGCCAAGACCCGACAGGGTACACTGAAGCTTTCTTT
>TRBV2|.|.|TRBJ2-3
CASSDQLVTQYF
TGTGCCAGCAGTGACCAGCTGGTTACGCAGTATTTT
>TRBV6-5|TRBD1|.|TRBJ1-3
CASRHDRGVGNTIYF
TGTGCCAGCAGACACGACAGGGGAGTCGGAAACACCATATATTTT
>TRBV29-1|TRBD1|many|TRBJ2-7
CSVARTGPYYEQYF
TGCAGCGTTGCCCGGACAGGGCCCTACTACGAGCAGTACTTC
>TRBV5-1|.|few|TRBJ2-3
CASSLNRPDTQYF
TGCGCCAGCAGCTTGAACAGGCCAGATACGCAGTATTTT
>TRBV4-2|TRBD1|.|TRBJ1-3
CASSRSKTGFAENTIYF
TGTGCCAGCAGCCGCTCAAAGACAGGGTTTGCGGAAAACACCATATATTTT
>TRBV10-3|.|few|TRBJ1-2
CAISELDNNYGYTF
TGTGCCATCAGTGAGTTAGACAATAACTATGGCTACACCTTC
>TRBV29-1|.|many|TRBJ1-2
CSVRTGLTYGYTF
TGCAGCGTCCGAACAGGTCTGACCTATGGCTACACCTTC
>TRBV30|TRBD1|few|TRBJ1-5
CAWSVTGAHQPQHF
TGTGCCTGGAGTGTAACAGGGGCCCATCAGCCCCAGCATTTT
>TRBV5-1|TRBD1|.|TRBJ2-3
CASSLGGQATDTQYF
TGCGCCAGCAGCTTGGGAGGACAGGCCACAGATACGCAGTATTTT
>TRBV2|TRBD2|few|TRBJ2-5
CASSVRLAGETQYF
TGTGCCAGCAGTGTGAGGCTAGCGGGAGAGACCCAGTACTTC
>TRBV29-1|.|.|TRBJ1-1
CSVLPGTHFLNTEAFF
TGCAGCGTGCTCCCCGGGACCCACTTTCTGAACACTGAAGCTTTCTTT
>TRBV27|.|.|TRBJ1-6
CASSLKRENSPLHF
TGTGCCAGCAGTTTAAAAAGGGAAAATTCACCCCTCCACTTT
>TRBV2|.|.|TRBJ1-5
CASSEGHSAGQPQHF
TGTGCCAGCAGTGAAGGACACTCGGCGGGCCAGCCCCAGCATTTT
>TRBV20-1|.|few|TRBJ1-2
CSARVRTSGNYGYTF
TGCAGTGCTAGAGTCCGAACCTCAGGGAACTATGGCTACACCTTC
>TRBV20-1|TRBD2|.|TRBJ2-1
CSASYLGGLAGRNEQFF
TGCAGTGCTAGCTACCTTGGGGGTCTAGCGGGGCGCAATGAGCAGTTCTTC
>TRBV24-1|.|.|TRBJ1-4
CATSDSTTNEKLFF
TGTGCCACCAGTGATTCCACAACTAATGAAAAACTGTTTTTT
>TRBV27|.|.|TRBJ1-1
CASSPQVSNTEAFF
TGTGCCAGCAGCCCCCAAGTTTCGAACACTGAAGCTTTCTTT
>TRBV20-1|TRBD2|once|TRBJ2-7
CSADGLAGRYEQYF
TGCAGTGCCGACGGACTAGCGGGAAGGTACGAGCAGTACTTC
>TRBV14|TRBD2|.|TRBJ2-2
CASSQSGGMLGELFF
TGTGCCAGCAGCCAAAGCGGGGGGATGCTCGGGGAGCTGTTTTTT
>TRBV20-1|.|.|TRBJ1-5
CSAHRPNQPQHF
TGCAGTGCCCACAGACCTAATCAGCCCCAGCATTTT
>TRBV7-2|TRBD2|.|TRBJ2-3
CASSLFGGGADTQYF
TGTGCCAGCAGCTTATTTGGCGGGGGGGCAGATACGCAGTATTTT
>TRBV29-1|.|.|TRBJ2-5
CSVVGSQETQYF
TGCAGCGTTGTAGGCAGTCAAGAGACCCAGTACTTC
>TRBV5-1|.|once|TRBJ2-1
CASSFDGDSYNEQFF
TGCGCCAGCAGCTTTGACGGTGATTCCTACAATGAGCAGTTCTTC
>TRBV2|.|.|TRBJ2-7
CASITGRSYEQYF
TGTGCCAGCATTACGGGACGTTCTTACGAGCAGTACTTC
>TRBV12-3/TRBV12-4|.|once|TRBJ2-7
CASSGQAGSYEQYF
TGTGCCAGCAGTGGTCAGGCGGGGTCCTACGAGCAGTACTTC
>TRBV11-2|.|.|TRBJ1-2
CASSLATARTDFPYGYTF
TGTGCCAGCAGCTTAGCCACCGCCAGGACAGACTTCCCCTATGGCTACACCTTC
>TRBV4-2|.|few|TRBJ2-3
CASSQDTGERGDTQYF
TGTGCCAGCAGCCAAGATACAGGAGAACGGGGAGATACGCAGTATTTT
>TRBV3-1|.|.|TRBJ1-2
CASSQTGRLYGYTF
TGTGCCAGCAGCCAAACCGGACGTCTCTATGGCTACACCTTC
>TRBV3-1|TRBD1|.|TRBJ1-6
CASSQTLTGTGSNSPLHF
TGTGCCAGCAGCCAAACCCTCACCGGGACAGGGAGTAATTCACCCCTCCACTTT
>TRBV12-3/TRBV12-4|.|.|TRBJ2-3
CASRKNRDLQDTDTQYF
TGTGCCAGCAGAAAAAACCGGGACTTGCAGGACACAGATACGCAGTATTTT
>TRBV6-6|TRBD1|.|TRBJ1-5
CARGTDDYSNQPQHF
TGTGCCAGGGGGACAGACGATTATAGCAATCAGCCCCAGCATTTT